This T cell receptor beta chain was found in a study of read filtering for tumor transcriptome and immune sequencing. Overall study: About 8 patients were R-ISS I, 16 were R-ISS II, 6 or 7 were R-ISS III.

Findings and caveats of the study: In IR-seq, single-read clonotypes were roughly 82% of clonotypes but approximately 3.5% of reads.

Molecular barcoded adaptors covering alpha/delta and beta/gamma chains were used on around 400 ng RNA. TCRdb re-called the reads through MiXCR, storing one row per CDR3 protein. The repertoire includes about 45,000 distinct CDR3 sequences, roughly 20% of them detected once, and 37% sits in the top ten. In regard to this clonotype: Its target is not known.

The sequenced sample consisted of a population of CD138-negative cells sorted from bone marrow. This clonotype was sampled from a donor at least 40 years old with multiple myeloma.

DNA for the CDR3: TGTGCCAGTAGTATACTAGCGGGCCGCCAGGACAATGAGCAGTTCTTC. The encoded protein is CASSILAGRQDNEQFF. The chain joins TRBV19 to TRBJ2-1, with 8 nucleotides matching TRBD2. The CDR3 spans 16 residues. V was pared by 2 bases and J by 5 bases, with 8 bases of the junction left unmatched. CDR1 LNHDA and CDR2 SQIVND come from the germline V gene (reference sequence).